These 21 T cell receptor beta chains came from one sample sequenced in a study of cytomegalovirus exposure and HLA in healthy donors. Vbeta (60) and Jbeta (13) primers were used in the PCR. Some clones are missing from TCRdb's copy, which holds only in-frame ones; the method was immunoSEQ multiplex PCR. Here the sample spans some 190,000 clones, about 85% being singletons. The sample taken for sequencing was PBMCs. These receptors were taken from a boy between 2 and 15 years old in good health and CMV-seronegative.

The gene calls are TRBV5-1 and TRBJ2-5; TRBD2 matches at 10 bases. Germline trimming cut 0 bases from V and 4 bases from J; bases unmatched to any gene: 12. CDR1 is SGHRS, CDR2 YFSETQ, per germline. The CDR3 length is 18 residues. CDR3 sequence: CASSLDWGLAGVSETQYF. As DNA, the CDR3 is TGCGCCAGCAGCTTGGACTGGGGCCTAGCGGGAGTGTCAGAGACCCAGTACTTC.

Points on this clone: An end of the junction differs from the germline gene, which may be a read error. This chain connects TRBV7-9 to TRBJ2-7; D is possibly TRBD1 (5 bases). CDR1 and CDR2 from the germline V gene are SEHNR and FQNEAQ (reference sequence). This CDR3 is 14 amino acids long. The CDR3 nucleotides read TGTTCCAGCAGGGCCTCAGGGTACTCCTACGAGCAGTACTTC. Translation gives CSSRASGYSYEQYF.

The chain links TRBV7-6 to TRBJ2-1, with 10 bases aligning to TRBD1. This CDR3 spans 17 amino acids. Germline CDR1 reads SGHVS; CDR2 reads FNYEAQ. V was pared by 1 base and J by 3 bases, with 6 bases of the junction left unmatched. The CDR3 protein is CASSLEGTGVNYNEQFF. The CDR3 coding sequence is TGTGCCAGCAGCTTAGAGGGGACAGGGGTCAACTACAATGAGCAGTTCTTC. Full variable domain (missing parts from reference TRBV7-6 and TRBJ2-1): GAGVSQSPRYKVTKRGQDVALRCDPISGHVSLYWYRQALGQGPEFLTYFNYEAQQDKSGLPNDRFSAERPEGSISTLTIQRTEQRDSAMYRCASSLEGTGVNYNEQFFGPGTRLTVL.

This clone has just one count. The rearrangement links TRBV14 to TRBJ2-1; 7 bases are a match to TRBD2. This CDR3 has 16 amino acids. With 0 bases clipped from V and 0 bases from J, the junction kept 2 bases outside the gene matches. Germline loops: CDR1 SGHDN, CDR2 FVKESK. The CDR3 DNA is TGTGCCAGCAGCCAAGATGGCGGGAGCTCCTACAATGAGCAGTTCTTC. This sequence encodes CASSQDGGSSYNEQFF. The full variable domain, in which reference TRBV14 and TRBJ2-1 provide the parts outside the CDR3, is EAGVTQFPSHSVIEKGQTVTLRCDPISGHDNLYWYRRVMGKEIKFLLHFVKESKQDESGMPNNRFLAERTGGTYSTLKVQPAELEDSGVYFCASSQDGGSSYNEQFFGPGTRLTVL.

The chain uses TRBV6-1 and TRBJ1-1; TRBD1 matches 9 bases. The germline V gene encodes CDR1 MNHNS and CDR2 SASEGT. Germline trimming cut 6 bases from V and 2 bases from J; bases unmatched to any gene: 4. The CDR3 is 14 amino acids. Here the CDR3 reads CASRETGGNTEAFF. CDR3 in DNA: TGTGCCAGCAGGGAGACAGGGGGTAACACTGAAGCTTTCTTT.

V is TRBV6-4 and J is TRBJ2-3, with TRBD1 as a possible D gene (7 bases). The length of the CDR3 is 15 residues. Per the germline V gene, CDR1 is MRHNA and CDR2 is SNTAGT. With 5 bases removed from V and 2 bases from J, the gap between germline ends came to 14 bases. CDR3 nucleotide sequence: TGTGCCAGCAGTCCGGGGGACAGCGACACAGATACGCAGTATTTT. It yields the protein CASSPGDSDTDTQYF.

The chain carries TRBV7-2 and TRBJ2-3, with D perhaps TRBD2 (6 bases). Germline-derived CDR1 and CDR2 are SGHTA and FQGNSA. V shed 2 bases and J shed 1 base, with 13 bases lying between them. This CDR3 is 16 amino acids long. The CDR3 nucleotides read TGTGCCAGCAGCTTAAACCCGGGAGCGGGCACAGATACGCAGTATTTT. This codes for CASSLNPGAGTDTQYF.

The V gene is TRBV5-6, the J gene TRBJ2-1; TRBD2 matches 8 bases. The CDR3 covers 14 residues. The trim removed 4 bases at V and 4 bases at J, leaving 4 bases unmatched. Germline V gene lookup returns CDR1 SGHDT and CDR2 YYEEEE. CDR3 DNA: TGTGCCAGCAGCAGATTAGCGGGGTACAATGAGCAGTTCTTC. It codes for CASSRLAGYNEQFF.

Only a few counts were recorded for this clone. This sequence joins TRBV2 and TRBJ1-1; D is ambiguous. The CDR3 is made up of 15 amino acids. Looked up from germline, CDR1 is SNHLY and CDR2 is FYNNEI. Trimming left V 8 bases short and J 0 bases short, with 16 bases between. The CDR3 nucleotides are TGTGCCAGCGTTGACGGGGTGTACATGAACACTGAAGCTTTCTTT. Translated: CASVDGVYMNTEAFF.

The chain uses TRBV7-9 and TRBJ1-4, with D perhaps matching TRBD1 (6 bases). V lost 4 bases to trimming and J lost 4 bases, with 13 bases between them. The CDR3 is made up of 15 amino acids. Germline V gene lookup returns CDR1 SEHNR and CDR2 FQNEAQ (reference sequence). In nucleotides, the CDR3 is TGTGCCAGCAGCTCACCGGACAGCTTTAATGAAAAACTGTTTTTT. This gives the protein CASSSPDSFNEKLFF. Supplemented by reference TRBV7-9 and TRBJ1-4, the full variable domain reads DTGVSQNPRHKITKRGQNVTFRCDPISEHNRLYWYRQTLGQGPEFLTYFQNEAQLEKSRLLSDRFSAERPKGSFSTLEIQRTEQGDSAMYLCASSSPDSFNEKLFFGSGTQLSVL.

The chain joins TRBV6-5 to TRBJ1-2; possible D gene TRBD1, 6 bases. The germline CDR1 and CDR2 sequences are MNHEY and SVGAGI. The V end lost 5 bases, the J end lost 6 bases, and 13 bases lay between the germline ends. The CDR3 covers 13 residues. CDR3 loop: CASSGTTGHGYTF. The DNA for the CDR3 is TGTGCCAGCAGTGGAACAACAGGGCATGGCTACACCTTC.

The chain combines TRBV9 with TRBJ2-3; 10 bases agree with TRBD2. V lost 2 bases and J lost 2; bases outside the gene matches: 5. The CDR3 runs 16 residues. The germline V gene encodes CDR1 SGDLS and CDR2 YYNGEE. The CDR3 here is CASSVSTSGITDTQYF. In DNA form, the CDR3 reads TGTGCCAGCAGCGTTTCTACTAGCGGGATCACAGATACGCAGTATTTT. Full variable domain (rest looked up from reference TRBV9 and TRBJ2-3): DSGVTQTPKHLITATGQRVTLRCSPRSGDLSVYWYQQSLDQGLQFLIQYYNGEERAKGNILERFSAQQFPDLHSELNLSSLELGDSALYFCASSVSTSGITDTQYFGPGTRLTVL.

The chain couples TRBV19 to TRBJ2-3, with 7 bases aligning to TRBD1. The CDR3 length is 14 residues. CDR1 is LNHDA, CDR2 SQIVND, per germline (reference sequence). V trimming: 5 bases; J trimming: 6 bases; junction bases outside the gene matches: 8. The CDR3 is CASSAKTGLDTQYF. The CDR3 coding sequence is TGTGCCAGTAGTGCAAAGACAGGGCTGGATACGCAGTATTTT. Filled out from reference TRBV19 and TRBJ2-3, the complete variable domain reads DGGITQSPKYLFRKEGQNVTLSCEQNLNHDAMYWYRQDPGQGLRLIYYSQIVNDFQKGDIAEGYSVSREKKESFPLTVTSAQKNPTAFYLCASSAKTGLDTQYFGPGTRLTVL.

The chain is built from TRBV2 and TRBJ2-7; D unresolved. Germline-derived CDR1 and CDR2 are SNHLY and FYNNEI. This CDR3 comprises 14 residues. The V and J ends lost 4 bases and 0 bases respectively, with 10 bases between them. CDR3 coding DNA: TGTGCCAGCAGTGGTCTTAGGAGCTCCTACGAGCAGTACTTC. Its translation: CASSGLRSSYEQYF.

This clone was counted only a few times. This chain links TRBV28 with TRBJ2-1; maybe TRBD1 (6 bases). The germline V gene has CDR1 MDHEN and CDR2 SYDVKM. Trimming cost V 10 bases and J 7 bases, with 23 bases left between them. CDR3 length: 15 residues. This CDR3 reads CAIRRDNMRRNEQFF. In DNA form, the CDR3 reads TGTGCCATCCGCCGGGACAACATGAGAAGGAATGAGCAGTTCTTC. Combining the CDR3 with reference TRBV28 and TRBJ2-1 gives the whole variable domain DVKVTQSSRYLVKRTGEKVFLECVQDMDHENMFWYRQDPGLGLRLIYFSYDVKMKEKGDIPEGYSVSREKKERFSLILESASTNQTSMYLCAIRRDNMRRNEQFFGPGTRLTVL.

V is TRBV9 and J is TRBJ2-3; 11 positions match TRBD1. CDR3 length equals 14 residues. CDR1 is SGDLS, CDR2 YYNGEE, per germline. V lost 7 bases, J lost 7 bases, and 8 bases stayed unmatched. CDR3 amino acids: CASARDRGEYTQYF. As DNA, the CDR3 is TGTGCCAGCGCCAGGGACAGGGGGGAGTATACGCAGTATTTT. Full variable domain (remainder filled in from reference TRBV9 and TRBJ2-3): DSGVTQTPKHLITATGQRVTLRCSPRSGDLSVYWYQQSLDQGLQFLIQYYNGEERAKGNILERFSAQQFPDLHSELNLSSLELGDSALYFCASARDRGEYTQYFGPGTRLTVL.

J is TRBJ1-6 and V is TRBV28; possible D gene TRBD1, 6 bases. Germline assignment: CDR1 MDHEN and CDR2 SYDVKM. V lost 5 bases and J lost 8, with 16 bases in between. This CDR3 comprises 15 residues. Here the CDR3 DNA reads TGTGCCAGCAGTCCCTCACAGGGACGTGATTCACCCCTCCACTTT. Protein product: CASSPSQGRDSPLHF.

The chain links TRBV28 to TRBJ1-2; 7 bases match TRBD1. This CDR3 is built from 14 residues. V shed 4 bases, J shed 7 bases, and the junction held 9 bases outside the gene matches. Germline CDR1 reads MDHEN; CDR2 reads SYDVKM. Here the CDR3 DNA reads TGTGCCAGCAGTTCGGGACAGAGGTTCGGTGGCTACACCTTC. Its protein product is CASSSGQRFGGYTF.

As for this clone: The junction does not match germline at one end; this may be a read error. This chain joins TRBV7-9 and TRBJ1-2; D may be TRBD1 (6 bases). The CDR3 length is 13 residues. Germline V gene sequence: CDR1 SEHNR, CDR2 FQNEAQ (reference sequence). The CDR3 DNA follows: TGTTCCAGCAGCTTAGTAGCAGGGGATGGCTACACCTTC. Translating gives CSSSLVAGDGYTF.

V and J are TRBV30 and TRBJ1-2, with a tentative D call TRBD1 (6 bases). The CDR3 covers 13 residues. V was clipped by 2 bases and J by 2 bases, with 9 bases between them. Germline V lookup: CDR1 GTSNPN, CDR2 SVGIG (reference sequence). The CDR3 here is CAWSTQGNYGYTF. CDR3 DNA sequence: TGTGCCTGGAGTACACAGGGCAACTATGGCTACACCTTC.

CDR3 DNA sequence: TGTGCCAGCAGCGGACAGGGGATTCAGCCCCAGCATTTT. Protein sequence: CASSGQGIQPQHF. This chain uses TRBV28 with TRBJ1-5; 9 nucleotides agree with TRBD1. Germline V gene data show CDR1 as MDHEN and CDR2 as SYDVKM. The V gene end was trimmed by 6 bases and the J gene end by 6 bases; junction bases not matched to a gene: 3. This CDR3 spans 13 amino acids.